This paragraph covers one T cell receptor (beta chain) sequence. This clone is a singleton in its sample. Its antigen is unknown. Nothing much larger sits one base from this clone, and base qualities are not available. This specimen belongs to a study of blood T cell repertoires in COVID-19 (TCRdb year 2020). Regarding the research as a whole: Samples covering the acute and convalescent phases of COVID-19 were provided by collaborators in the United States, Italy and Spain. The prospective study material was composed of cDNA or gDNA derived from T cells, B-cell-depleted T cells, or PBMCs. The dataset comprised deeply sampled blood TCRbeta repertoires from subjects exposed to, actively infected with, or recovered from COVID-19. The repertoires were made available in a free public database intended to serve as a resource for research on the immune response to SARS-CoV-2. Samples came from the ongoing ImmuneRACE study (first 160 participants) plus 1,254 subjects from 6 global collaborators. Nearly every sample came with metadata listing a de-identified subject ID, COVID-19 status, age in years and sex. Where available, HLA class I and class II types were obtained from metadata supplied by the sample provider rather than from assay-based typing.

The study at large found these results: Clinical and demographic metadata were provided uncurated, with the amount varying by source and participant.

The germline V and J ends show losses of 0 bases and 7 bases respectively, and no gene match explains 10 bases of the junction. Sequences SGHTS (CDR1) and YDEGEE (CDR2) are obtained from the germline V gene. Measured from the cysteine to the phenylalanine, the CDR3 is 17 residues long. The DNA shown is the 51-base CDR3, in frame from base 1. Whole blood was collected in K2EDTA tubes by collaborating institutions according to the institutions' own protocols. Collaborator samples were shipped for TCRbeta analysis as frozen whole blood, isolated PBMCs, or DNA extracted from either sample type. TCRbeta CDR3 regions were amplified from genomic DNA by means of the immunoSEQ Assay, a bias-controlled multiplex PCR. On the authors' methods: Within the assay, amplification of reference gene primers was used to estimate how many nucleated cells each sample contained. To quantify the absolute abundance of each unique TCRbeta CDR3 rearrangement, sequence reads were collapsed and filtered. For each sample, productive Simpson clonality was calculated as the square root of Simpson's diversity index across productive rearrangements. The source is immuneACCESS, and TCRdb retained only in-frame sequences with V and J called. Part of the clones is not carried over; for the studies checked, unresolved V genes explain less than half of this, and the remainder is unexplained. V and J calls and clone size come straight from that table; D and trimming were deduced from the DNA. The sample profile shows approximately 160,000 clones; roughly 90% of them were found once. In total, the top ten clones hold about a sixth of the sample.

Input material: peripheral blood. The source of this sequence is a man aged 55 to 69 with active or convalescent COVID-19. In this chain, TRBV5-8 is recombined with TRBJ1-4, and TRBD1 aligns with 9 junction nucleotides. The DNA sequence is as follows: TGTGCCAGCAGCTTGGGGACAGGGGAATTTGGAAGTGAAAAACTGTTTTTT. Its translation reads: CASSLGTGEFGSEKLFF.